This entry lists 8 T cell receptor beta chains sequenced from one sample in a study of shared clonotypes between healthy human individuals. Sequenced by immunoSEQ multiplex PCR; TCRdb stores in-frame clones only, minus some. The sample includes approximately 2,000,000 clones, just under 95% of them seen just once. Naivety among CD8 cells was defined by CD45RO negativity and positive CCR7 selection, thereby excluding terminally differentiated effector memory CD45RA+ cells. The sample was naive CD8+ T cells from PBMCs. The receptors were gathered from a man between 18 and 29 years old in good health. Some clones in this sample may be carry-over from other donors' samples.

The chain's CDR3 is CASSLEETGAEAFF. The CDR3 DNA follows: TGTGCCAGCAGCTTAGAGGAGACAGGGGCTGAAGCTTTCTTT. This chain links TRBV11-1 with TRBJ1-1, with TRBD1 matching 8 bases. Germline V gives CDR1 SGHAT, CDR2 FQDESV (reference sequence). Losses at the gene ends were 1 base for V and 6 bases for J; bases not matched to a gene: 4. The CDR3 spans 14 residues.

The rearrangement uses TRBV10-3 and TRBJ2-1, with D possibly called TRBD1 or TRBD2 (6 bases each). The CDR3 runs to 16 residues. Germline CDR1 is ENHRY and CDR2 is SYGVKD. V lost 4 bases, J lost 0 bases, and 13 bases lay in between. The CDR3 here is CAISGTGRSSYNEQFF. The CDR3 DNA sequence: TGTGCCATCAGTGGAACAGGGAGGAGCTCCTACAATGAGCAGTTCTTC.

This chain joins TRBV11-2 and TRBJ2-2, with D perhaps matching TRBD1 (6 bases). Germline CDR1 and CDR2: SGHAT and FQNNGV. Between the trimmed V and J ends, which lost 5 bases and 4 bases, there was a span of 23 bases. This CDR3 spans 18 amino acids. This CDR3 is CASSLRVGGGTPTGELFF. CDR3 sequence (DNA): TGTGCCAGCAGCCTTCGTGTTGGGGGCGGAACCCCCACCGGGGAGCTGTTTTTT.

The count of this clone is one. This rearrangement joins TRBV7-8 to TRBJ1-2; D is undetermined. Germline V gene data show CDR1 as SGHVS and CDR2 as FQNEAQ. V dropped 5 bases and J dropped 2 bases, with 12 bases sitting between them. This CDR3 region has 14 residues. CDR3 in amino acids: CASSPSGKNYGYTF. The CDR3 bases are TGTGCCAGCAGCCCCTCCGGGAAGAACTATGGCTACACCTTC.

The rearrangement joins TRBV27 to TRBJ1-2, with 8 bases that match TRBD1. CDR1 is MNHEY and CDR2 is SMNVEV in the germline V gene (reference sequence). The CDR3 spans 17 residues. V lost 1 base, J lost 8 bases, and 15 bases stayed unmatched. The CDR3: CASSLYPRLDRESGYTF. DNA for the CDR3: TGTGCCAGCAGTTTATACCCCCGGCTGGACAGGGAGTCGGGCTACACCTTC.

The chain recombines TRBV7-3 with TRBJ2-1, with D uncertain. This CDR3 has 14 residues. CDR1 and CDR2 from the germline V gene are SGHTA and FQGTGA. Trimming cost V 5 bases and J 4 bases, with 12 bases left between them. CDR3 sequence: CASSEFGSYNEQFF. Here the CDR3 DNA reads TGTGCCAGCAGCGAGTTTGGGTCATACAATGAGCAGTTCTTC. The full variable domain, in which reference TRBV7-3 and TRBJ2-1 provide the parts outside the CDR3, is GAGVSQTPSNKVTEKGKYVELRCDPISGHTALYWYRQSLGQGPEFLIYFQGTGAADDSGLPNDRFFAVRPEGSVSTLKIQRTERGDSAVYLCASSEFGSYNEQFFGPGTRLTVL.

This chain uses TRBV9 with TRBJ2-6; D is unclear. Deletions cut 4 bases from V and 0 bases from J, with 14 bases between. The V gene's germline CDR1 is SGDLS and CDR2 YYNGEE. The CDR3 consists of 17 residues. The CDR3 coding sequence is TGTGCCAGCAGCCCGAGCCCGCGAAACTCTGGGGCCAACGTCCTGACTTTC. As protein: CASSPSPRNSGANVLTF.

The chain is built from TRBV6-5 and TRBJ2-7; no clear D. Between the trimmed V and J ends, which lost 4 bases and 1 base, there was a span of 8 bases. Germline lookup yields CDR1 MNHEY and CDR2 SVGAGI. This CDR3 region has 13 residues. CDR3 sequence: CASSFGVSYEQYF. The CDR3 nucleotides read TGTGCCAGCAGTTTTGGCGTATCCTACGAGCAGTACTTC.